The 31 T cell receptor beta chains given below trace back to one sample, sequenced in a study of blood T cell repertoires in COVID-19. Profiled with immunoSEQ multiplex PCR; TCRdb holds only in-frame clones, not every one. The profile shows around 160,000 clones, about 87% of them singletons. Sequenced sample: peripheral blood. The receptor source for this set is an elderly man with acute or convalescent COVID-19.

This rearrangement joins TRBV29-1 to TRBJ1-2; D unresolved. Germline V lookup: CDR1 SQVTM, CDR2 ANQGSEA. V was pared by 6 bases and J by 4 bases, with 15 bases between. This CDR3 contains 13 residues. CDR3 in amino acids: CSVATEGLYGYTF. The CDR3 DNA sequence: TGCAGCGTCGCGACTGAGGGCCTCTATGGCTACACCTTC.

CDR3 amino acids: CATGRTSGVVSSYNEQFF. The CDR3 DNA reads as TGTGCCACCGGCAGGACTAGCGGGGTGGTGAGCTCCTACAATGAGCAGTTCTTC. The chain joins TRBV19 to TRBJ2-1; TRBD2 matches at 12 bases. V was clipped by 10 bases and J by 0 bases; unmatched bases: 13. Germline V gene lookup returns CDR1 LNHDA and CDR2 SQIVND (reference sequence). The CDR3 length is 18 residues.

CDR3 sequence: CASSEALGGRNEQFF. The CDR3 region has the DNA TGTGCCAGCAGTGAAGCGCTCGGGGGTAGGAATGAGCAGTTCTTC. This chain uses TRBV2 with TRBJ2-1, with a tentative D call TRBD2 (6 bases). V was clipped by 0 bases and J by 7 bases, with 13 bases between them. The CDR3 sequence is 15 residues long. CDR1 is SNHLY, CDR2 FYNNEI, per germline.

This chain joins TRBV24-1 and TRBJ2-5; D uncertain. Trimming left V 2 bases short and J 2 bases short, with 8 bases between. The germline gives CDR1 KGHDR, CDR2 SFDVKD. CDR3 length: 14 residues. Here the CDR3 reads CATSDYTHQETQYF. The CDR3 nucleotides read TGTGCCACCAGTGATTATACACATCAAGAGACCCAGTACTTC.

This chain uses TRBV19 with TRBJ2-4, with D perhaps matching TRBD2 (6 bases). Germline values: CDR1 LNHDA, CDR2 SQIVND (reference sequence). CDR3 length equals 14 residues. V shed 5 bases and J shed 2 bases, with 10 bases lying between them. CDR3 protein: CASSAGGTKNIQYF. CDR3 in DNA: TGTGCCAGTAGTGCCGGGGGAACCAAAAACATTCAGTACTTC.

This rearrangement joins TRBV30 to TRBJ1-3; D call uncertain. The CDR3 consists of 15 residues. Trimming removed 1 base from V and 0 bases from J, with 10 bases in between. Per the germline V gene, CDR1 is GTSNPN and CDR2 is SVGIG (reference sequence). Here the CDR3 DNA reads TGTGCCTGGAGTGGAGGGATGAGCTCTGGAAACACCATATATTTT. Amino acid sequence: CAWSGGMSSGNTIYF.

In the case of this clone: Compared with germline, one end of the junction differs, possibly owing to a read error. The J gene is TRBJ2-7, the V gene TRBV7-7; the match to TRBD1 covers 7 bases. CDR1 and CDR2 (germline): SSHAT, FNYEAQ (reference sequence). This CDR3 is built from 14 residues. The CDR3 bases are TGTGCTAGCAGCACAGGGGTGTCCTCTGGGGAGCAGTACTTC. The encoded protein is CASSTGVSSGEQYF.

CDR3 nucleotide sequence: TGTGCCAGCAGTTTCGGCGGATTGAACACTGAAGCTTTCTTT. Its protein product is CASSFGGLNTEAFF. The J gene is TRBJ1-1, the V gene TRBV28; no clear D gene. This CDR3 spans 14 amino acids. Per germline, CDR1 MDHEN and CDR2 SYDVKM. The V end lost 3 bases, the J end lost 0 bases, and 8 bases lay between the germline ends.

The J gene is TRBJ2-1, the V gene TRBV28, with 7 bases that match TRBD1. CDR1 MDHEN and CDR2 SYDVKM come from the germline V gene. J was trimmed by 4 bases and V by 5 bases; bases with no gene match: 11. The CDR3 is 16 residues long. The CDR3 nucleotides read TGTGCCAGCAGTCCGACCTTCGGGACAGTGTACAATGAGCAGTTCTTC. This gives the protein CASSPTFGTVYNEQFF.

V and J are TRBV20-1 and TRBJ1-4; D not certain. The V end was cut by 3 bases, the J end by 4 bases, with 6 bases between. The CDR3 loop spans 12 amino acids. Germline-derived CDR1 and CDR2 are DFQATT and SNEGSKA (reference sequence). The CDR3 bases are TGCAGTGCTAGTACGAGTAATGAAAAACTGTTTTTT. It codes for CSASTSNEKLFF.

The gene calls are TRBV5-6 and TRBJ2-7, with 11 positions matching TRBD1. Losses at the gene ends were 5 bases for V and 6 bases for J; bases not matched to a gene: 10. Germline-derived CDR1 and CDR2 are SGHDT and YYEEEE. This CDR3 spans 15 amino acids. The DNA of the CDR3 is TGTGCCAGCAGTCCCTTAGGACAGGGGGCAAGCGAGCAGTACTTC. Its translation: CASSPLGQGASEQYF.

This sequence joins TRBV19 and TRBJ2-5; 8 bases agree with TRBD1. The CDR3 contains 15 residues. V trimming: 3 bases; J trimming: 4 bases; junction bases outside the gene matches: 7. CDR1 is LNHDA, CDR2 SQIVND, per germline (reference sequence). This chain's CDR3 is CASSMGSGGRETQYF. The CDR3 DNA reads as TGTGCCAGTAGTATGGGGTCAGGGGGCAGAGAGACCCAGTACTTC. The full variable domain, in which reference TRBV19 and TRBJ2-5 provide the parts outside the CDR3, is DGGITQSPKYLFRKEGQNVTLSCEQNLNHDAMYWYRQDPGQGLRLIYYSQIVNDFQKGDIAEGYSVSREKKESFPLTVTSAQKNPTAFYLCASSMGSGGRETQYFGPGTRLLVL.

The chain carries TRBV10-3 and TRBJ2-3; 11 bases match TRBD1. The V gene end was trimmed by 10 bases and the J gene end by 4 bases; junction bases not matched to a gene: 4. CDR1 and CDR2 from the germline V gene are ENHRY and SYGVKD. The CDR3 totals 13 residues. CDR3 residues: CATGGQGADTQYF. DNA for the CDR3: TGTGCCACCGGGGGACAGGGGGCAGATACGCAGTATTTT.

The DNA of the CDR3 is TGTGCCTGGAGCCGTCAGGGGAATCAGCCCCAGCATTTT. This gives the protein CAWSRQGNQPQHF. V gene TRBV30 combines with J gene TRBJ1-5; D may be TRBD1 (6 bases). The CDR3 totals 13 residues. Germline V lookup: CDR1 GTSNPN, CDR2 SVGIG (reference sequence). Trimming took off 3 bases at V and 4 bases at J, with 10 bases between the two ends.

This rearrangement joins TRBV28 to TRBJ1-1; D may be TRBD1 (6 bases). The ends were cut back, 6 bases at V and 10 bases at J, with 15 bases in the middle. The germline V gene has CDR1 MDHEN and CDR2 SYDVKM. There are 12 residues in the CDR3. The CDR3 bases are TGTGCCAGCAGCCAAGTGGGGGCGGGAGCTTTCTTT. Protein sequence: CASSQVGAGAFF.

The chain couples TRBV10-2 to TRBJ2-7; 9 bases fit TRBD1. CDR1 and CDR2 (germline): WSHSY, SAAADI. J gave up 5 bases and V 7 bases, and 6 bases lay outside the gene matches. The CDR3 is 13 amino acids. CDR3 bases: TGCGCCAGCATTGGGACAGGGTTCGACGAGCAGTACTTC. Residues: CASIGTGFDEQYF.

The rearrangement joins TRBV7-8 to TRBJ1-1; 7 nucleotides line up with TRBD1. Per the germline V gene, CDR1 is SGHVS and CDR2 is FQNEAQ. V shed 5 bases, J shed 0 bases, and the junction held 6 bases outside the gene matches. This CDR3 comprises 15 residues. The CDR3 loop is CASSNRGQLNTEAFF. DNA for the CDR3: TGTGCCAGCAGCAACCGGGGACAGTTGAACACTGAAGCTTTCTTT.

The CDR3 loop reads CASSPGAEYEQYF. Here the CDR3 DNA reads TGTGCCAGCAGCCCAGGGGCCGAATACGAGCAGTACTTC. The J gene is TRBJ2-7, the V gene TRBV7-3, with D possibly being TRBD1 (6 bases). The CDR3 is 13 amino acids. The ends were cut back, 5 bases at V and 4 bases at J, with 12 bases in the middle. CDR1 and CDR2 from the germline V gene are SGHTA and FQGTGA.

This chain joins TRBV2 and TRBJ2-5; 8 nucleotides line up with TRBD2. J gave up 4 bases and V 6 bases, and 7 bases lay outside the gene matches. CDR1 is SNHLY, CDR2 FYNNEI, per germline. The CDR3 is 14 residues long. The DNA of the CDR3 is TGTGCCAGCAGCGGACTAGCATTAGGAGAGACCCAGTACTTC. This encodes CASSGLALGETQYF. The whole variable domain, filled in from reference TRBV2 and TRBJ2-5, reads EPEVTQTPSHQVTQMGQEVILRCVPISNHLYFYWYRQILGQKVEFLVSFYNNEISEKSEIFDDQFSVERPDGSNFTLKIRSTKLEDSAMYFCASSGLALGETQYFGPGTRLLVL.

V and J are TRBV6-1 and TRBJ2-7; the match to TRBD2 covers 9 bases. The length of the CDR3 is 15 residues. Germline values: CDR1 MNHNS, CDR2 SASEGT. Trimming cost V 2 bases and J 2 bases; bases outside gene matches: 4. The CDR3 protein is CASSEPGLATYEQYF. The CDR3 DNA sequence: TGTGCCAGCAGTGAACCGGGACTAGCTACCTACGAGCAGTACTTC.

The chain is built from TRBV18 and TRBJ1-5; D not resolved. The CDR3 has 17 residues. V was pared by 0 bases and J by 1 base, with 13 bases between. The germline V gene encodes CDR1 KGHSH and CDR2 LQKENI. In nucleotides, the CDR3 is TGTGCCAGCTCACCACCGATCTCGGGTTTCAGCAATCAGCCCCAGCATTTT. It translates to CASSPPISGFSNQPQHF.

The rearrangement joins TRBV7-2 to TRBJ1-5; D might be TRBD1 (5 bases). Trimming pared 5 bases from V and 8 bases from J, leaving 16 bases between. CDR3 length: 14 residues. Germline CDR1 reads SGHTA; CDR2 reads FQGNSA. DNA of the CDR3: TGTGCCAGCAGCCGGCAGGGCGGTAATGAGCCCCAGCATTTT. It is translated as CASSRQGGNEPQHF. Drawing the rest from reference TRBV7-2 and TRBJ1-5, the complete variable domain is GAGVSQSPSNKVTEKGKDVELRCDPISGHTALYWYRQSLGQGLEFLIYFQGNSAPDKSGLPSDRFSAERTGGSVSTLTIQRTQQEDSAVYLCASSRQGGNEPQHFGDGTRLSIL.

The chain is built from TRBV6-2 or TRBV6-3 and TRBJ2-7; D remains unclear. Trimming stripped 2 bases from V and 2 bases from J, with 7 bases between. Germline CDR1 is MNHEY and CDR2 is SVGEGT. The CDR3 runs to 13 residues. CDR3 bases: TGTGCCAGCAGTTACGGAGCAGCCTACGAGCAGTACTTC. The encoded protein is CASSYGAAYEQYF.

The V and J genes are TRBV3-1 (or the pseudogene TRBV3-2) and TRBJ2-6; TRBD2 agrees at 7 bases. The CDR3 consists of 15 residues. In germline, CDR1 is LGHDT, CDR2 YNNKEL (reference sequence). The trim removed 4 bases at V and 4 bases at J, leaving 4 bases unmatched. CDR3 sequence reads: CASSPPAGGANVLTF. The CDR3 coding sequence is TGTGCCAGCAGCCCCCCAGCGGGAGGGGCCAACGTCCTGACTTTC.

Remarks on this clone: At one boundary the junction diverges from the germline segment, which might be a read error. For the CDR3, the DNA is TGTGCTAGCAGCTTCAGGACGGACCGGGATTATAATTCACCCCTCCACTTT. Encoded protein: CASSFRTDRDYNSPLHF. The genes are TRBV7-7 and TRBJ1-6; D ambiguous. The CDR3 length is 17 residues. CDR1 and CDR2 (germline): SSHAT, FNYEAQ (reference sequence).

This clone has only a few counts. One end of the junction varies from germline; a read error may be responsible. The chain recombines TRBV3-1 (or the pseudogene TRBV3-2) with TRBJ2-1, with TRBD2 matching 9 bases. The CDR3 sequence is 14 residues long. From germline, CDR1 is LGHDT and CDR2 YNNKEL (reference sequence). The DNA of the CDR3 is TGTGCCAGCAGCCAAGATAGTGCAGCGGGGGGAGTTATCTTC. Translating it yields CASSQDSAAGGVIF.

This sequence joins TRBV5-1 and TRBJ2-7, with a tentative D call TRBD1 (5 bases). Trimming took off 3 bases at V and 6 bases at J, with 16 bases between the two ends. This CDR3 is 14 amino acids long. Germline values: CDR1 SGHRS, CDR2 YFSETQ. The CDR3 loop reads CASSWTPAVGEQYF. The CDR3 bases are TGCGCCAGCAGCTGGACACCGGCTGTAGGCGAGCAGTACTTC. Filled out from reference TRBV5-1 and TRBJ2-7, the complete variable domain reads KAGVTQTPRYLIKTRGQQVTLSCSPISGHRSVSWYQQTPGQGLQFLFEYFSETQRNKGNFPGRFSGRQFSNSRSEMNVSTLELGDSALYLCASSWTPAVGEQYFGPGTRLTVT.

The chain has TRBV7-9 and TRBJ1-3; no definite D call. Trimming took off 2 bases at V and 8 bases at J, with 7 bases between the two ends. Germline values: CDR1 SEHNR, CDR2 FQNEAQ (reference sequence). The CDR3 covers 12 residues. The CDR3: CASSLSDYTIYF. DNA for the CDR3: TGTGCCAGCAGCTTATCCGACTACACCATATATTTT.

V is TRBV9 and J is TRBJ1-4; possibly TRBD1 for D (5 bases). CDR3 length: 15 residues. The germline gives CDR1 SGDLS, CDR2 YYNGEE. The V and J ends lost 3 bases and 6 bases respectively, with 15 bases between them. DNA for the CDR3: TGTGCCAGCAGCGGCGGGACGGATGGATATGAAAAACTGTTTTTT. Translation gives CASSGGTDGYEKLFF.

This clone has a handful of counts. The genes are TRBV2 and TRBJ2-6, with D tentatively TRBD1 (6 bases). Germline V gene data show CDR1 as SNHLY and CDR2 as FYNNEI. The CDR3 has 17 residues. The V gene lost 0 bases and the J gene lost 2 bases, with 11 bases spanning the gap. This chain's CDR3 is CASSEAATGTGANVLTF. The CDR3 coding sequence is TGTGCCAGCAGTGAAGCCGCGACAGGAACTGGGGCCAACGTCCTGACTTTC. The full variable domain, with the rest looked up from reference TRBV2 and TRBJ2-6, is EPEVTQTPSHQVTQMGQEVILRCVPISNHLYFYWYRQILGQKVEFLVSFYNNEISEKSEIFDDQFSVERPDGSNFTLKIRSTKLEDSAMYFCASSEAATGTGANVLTFGAGSRLTVL.

The V call is TRBV7-8, the J call TRBJ1-6, with 8 bases matching TRBD1. Germline values: CDR1 SGHVS, CDR2 FQNEAQ. V lost 5 bases to trimming and J lost 8 bases; unmatched junction nucleotides: 8. CDR3 length: 15 amino acids. CDR3 in amino acids: CASSKETGADSPLHF. DNA for the CDR3: TGTGCCAGCAGCAAGGAGACAGGGGCCGATTCACCCCTCCACTTT.